Shown below are 13 T cell receptor beta chains from a single sample sequenced in a study of T cell responses to AZD1222 COVID-19 vaccine. Measured with immunoSEQ multiplex PCR; TCRdb has only the in-frame clones, and not every one. The sample carries 160,000 or so clones, about 92% recorded once. Material: peripheral blood, obtained 28 days after the second AZD1222 dose. All receptors derive from an adult who received the AZD1222 COVID-19 vaccine.

The chain links TRBV4-1 to TRBJ1-2; the D gene is possibly TRBD1 (5 bases). Trimming removed 1 base from V and 8 bases from J, with 11 bases in between. Germline V gives CDR1 MGHRA, CDR2 YSYEKL. The CDR3 has 13 residues. This CDR3 reads CASSQVGGIGYTF. In DNA form, the CDR3 reads TGCGCCAGCAGCCAAGTCGGGGGGATCGGCTACACCTTC.

This rearrangement joins TRBV5-1 to TRBJ1-3; 7 nucleotides align to TRBD1. V was clipped by 7 bases and J by 1 base; unmatched bases: 5. This CDR3 comprises 14 residues. Germline V CDR1 and CDR2: SGHRS, YFSETQ. DNA of the CDR3: TGCGCCAGCGCACCACAGGGGTCTGGAAACACCATATATTTT. It specifies CASAPQGSGNTIYF.

The CDR3 DNA is TGTGCCAGTAGGCCTGGACTCATGAACACTGAAGCTTTCTTT. Translation: CASRPGLMNTEAFF. This chain uses TRBV19 with TRBJ1-1; D is undetermined. Per germline, CDR1 LNHDA and CDR2 SQIVND (reference sequence). This CDR3 contains 14 residues. Trimming removed 6 bases from V and 0 bases from J, with 11 bases in between. Full variable domain (outside the CDR3, taken from reference TRBV19 and TRBJ1-1): DGGITQSPKYLFRKEGQNVTLSCEQNLNHDAMYWYRQDPGQGLRLIYYSQIVNDFQKGDIAEGYSVSREKKESFPLTVTSAQKNPTAFYLCASRPGLMNTEAFFGQGTRLTVV.

The J gene is TRBJ1-4, the V gene TRBV5-8; 7 bases are a match to TRBD1. Germline loops: CDR1 SGHTS, CDR2 YDEGEE. The CDR3 runs to 15 residues. V was clipped by 7 bases and J by 0 bases; unmatched bases: 6. CDR3 sequence: CASVPGQSTNEKLFF. DNA for the CDR3: TGTGCCAGCGTCCCGGGACAGTCAACTAATGAAAAACTGTTTTTT.

The chain joins TRBV7-9 to TRBJ2-1, with TRBD2 matching over 9 bases. Germline V CDR1 and CDR2: SEHNR, FQNEAQ (reference sequence). Unmatched junction bases numbered 16, after V lost 5 bases and J lost 8 bases. CDR3 size: 17 residues. The CDR3 protein is CASSPFAGGPPSDEQFF. For the CDR3, the DNA is TGTGCCAGCAGCCCCTTTGCGGGGGGGCCTCCGAGCGATGAGCAGTTCTTC. Combining the CDR3 with reference TRBV7-9 and TRBJ2-1 gives the whole variable domain DTGVSQNPRHKITKRGQNVTFRCDPISEHNRLYWYRQTLGQGPEFLTYFQNEAQLEKSRLLSDRFSAERPKGSFSTLEIQRTEQGDSAMYLCASSPFAGGPPSDEQFFGPGTRLTVL.

On this clone itself: In the same sample, other DNA sequences code for this CDR3. This chain uses TRBV18 with TRBJ1-2, with unresolved D. V gave up 1 base and J gave up 6 bases, with 3 bases separating them. The CDR3 runs 11 residues. Per the germline V gene, CDR1 is KGHSH and CDR2 is LQKENI. This CDR3 is CASSPRDGYTF. The DNA for the CDR3 is TGTGCCAGCTCACCACGGGATGGCTACACCTTC. Full variable domain (remainder filled in from reference TRBV18 and TRBJ1-2): NAGVMQNPRHLVRRRGQEARLRCSPMKGHSHVYWYRQLPEEGLKFMVYLQKENIIDESGMPKERFSAEFPKEGPSILRIQQVVRGDSAAYFCASSPRDGYTFGSGTRLTVV.

V and J are TRBV5-1 and TRBJ1-6; 9 nucleotides align to TRBD1. CDR1 and CDR2 from the germline V gene are SGHRS and YFSETQ. The CDR3 loop spans 14 amino acids. Germline trimming cut 7 bases from V and 8 bases from J; bases unmatched to any gene: 7. The chain's CDR3 is CASRWTGEDSPLHF. DNA of the CDR3: TGCGCCAGCCGATGGACAGGGGAGGATTCACCCCTCCACTTT.

This clone was counted only a few times. The chain links TRBV7-9 to TRBJ2-5; D gene unclear. The CDR3 runs 12 residues. Germline CDR1 reads SEHNR; CDR2 reads FQNEAQ (reference sequence). The V and J ends lost 5 bases and 5 bases respectively, with 9 bases between them. Here the CDR3 DNA reads TGTGCCAGCAGCAACCTAGAGGAGACCCAGTACTTC. This gives the protein CASSNLEETQYF. Filled out from reference TRBV7-9 and TRBJ2-5, the complete variable domain reads DTGVSQNPRHKITKRGQNVTFRCDPISEHNRLYWYRQTLGQGPEFLTYFQNEAQLEKSRLLSDRFSAERPKGSFSTLEIQRTEQGDSAMYLCASSNLEETQYFGPGTRLLVL.

The chain couples TRBV9 to TRBJ1-2; TRBD1 aligns across 7 bases. The germline V gene has CDR1 SGDLS and CDR2 YYNGEE. The V segment lost 5 bases and the J segment 3 bases; nucleotides outside the gene matches: 10. The CDR3 is 15 amino acids. CDR3 coding DNA: TGTGCCAGCAGGGATAAACAGACAGGGTACTATGGCTACACCTTC. It codes for CASRDKQTGYYGYTF.

The J gene is TRBJ2-7, the V gene TRBV6-1; 9 bases align to TRBD1. With 4 bases clipped from V and 1 base from J, the junction kept 8 bases outside the gene matches. This CDR3 comprises 16 residues. The V gene's germline CDR1 is MNHNS and CDR2 SASEGT. CDR3 residues: CASSGRTGAGSYEQYF. In nucleotides, the CDR3 is TGTGCCAGCAGTGGGCGGACAGGGGCAGGGTCCTACGAGCAGTACTTC.

CDR3 loop: CASSPRTGNTEAFF. The CDR3 coding sequence is TGTGCCAGCAGTCCGCGGACAGGGAACACTGAAGCTTTCTTT. The J gene is TRBJ1-1, the V gene TRBV27; TRBD1 aligns across 7 bases. Trimming removed 5 bases from V and 1 base from J; junction bases left unmatched: 4. The CDR3 is 14 residues long. Germline CDR1 reads MNHEY; CDR2 reads SMNVEV (reference sequence).

V gene TRBV6-5 combines with J gene TRBJ1-2, with no clear D. CDR1 is MNHEY and CDR2 is SVGAGI in the germline V gene. Between the trimmed V and J ends, which lost 2 bases and 2 bases, there was a span of 6 bases. The CDR3 runs to 13 residues. The CDR3 DNA is TGTGCCAGCAGTTACGTCGAGAACTATGGCTACACCTTC. It encodes CASSYVENYGYTF.

Of note for this clone: Other DNA sequences in this sample translate to the same CDR3. The CDR3 DNA is TGCGCCAGCAGCTTGGATTCAACTAATGAAAAACTGTTTTTT. Translation gives CASSLDSTNEKLFF. This chain uses TRBV5-1 with TRBJ1-4; no reliable D call. The germline V and J ends were trimmed by 0 bases and 0 bases, with 3 bases remaining between them. Germline-derived CDR1 and CDR2 are SGHRS and YFSETQ. The CDR3 extends over 14 amino acids.